This T cell receptor (beta chain) was sequenced in a study of control samples from healthy donors and cancer patients. The CDR3 runs to 13 residues. Trimming pared 10 bases from V and 7 bases from J, leaving 19 bases between. Germline assignment: CDR1 LNHDA and CDR2 SQIVND (reference sequence). Method: immunoSEQ multiplex PCR; TCRdb's copy keeps in-frame clones and lacks some. The sample records 100,000 to 150,000 clones, 80% to 95% being singletons. Sequenced: blood. The rearrangement uses TRBV19 and TRBJ1-2; perhaps TRBD1 as D (5 bases). The TCR sequence derives from a young man in good health. The CDR3 loop is CATWEGFVSGYTF. The CDR3 DNA reads TGTGCCACGTGGGAGGGGTTTGTATCTGGCTACACCTTC.